This T cell receptor beta chain came from a study of shared clonotypes between healthy human individuals. A word on this clone: What it binds is unknown.

The germline V gene encodes CDR1 MNHEY and CDR2 SVGAGI. This CDR3 contains 16 residues. The V gene lost 0 bases and the J gene lost 3 bases, with 14 bases spanning the gap. Positively selected for CCR7, the CD45RO-negative cells used as naive CD8 cells excluded terminally differentiated effector memory CD45RA+ cells. Broader study findings: In contrast to clonotypes shared by all four donors, non-shared clonotypes had lower generation probabilities.

The genomic DNA of each subset was split evenly across several immunoSEQ plates. Clones were read by immunoSEQ multiplex PCR, and TCRdb kept only the in-frame ones, dropping some. The sample shows roughly 2,000,000 clones, roughly 95% of them seen only once. The TCR was taken from a man younger than 30 in good health. The rearrangement links TRBV6-5 to TRBJ1-1; tentatively, D is TRBD1 (5 bases). Sequencing was carried out using naive CD8+ T cells sorted from blood. The CDR3 region has the DNA TGTGCCAGCAGTTACTCGGCGATTCTAGGGGACACTGAAGCTTTCTTT. Translating gives CASSYSAILGDTEAFF.